The 24 T cell receptor beta chains below all came from one sample that was sequenced in a study of breast tumors, draining lymph nodes, adjacent tissues (dated by TCRdb to the mid-2010s). The lymph node samples were taken from the axillary draining lymph nodes of breast cancer patients. The library was prepared using multiplex PCR. Sequencing relied on an Illumina HiSeq 2000. TCRdb ran its own pipeline on the public reads, namely fastp trimming at Q25 and MiXCR clone calling, and kept in-frame beta chains. All rows with the same CDR3 protein become a single entry with the most common DNA and genes. The sample records approximately 230,000 distinct CDR3 sequences, about 34% of which are singletons. The leading ten clones occupy about 3.3% of the sample. Sequenced material: axillary lymph node tissue. The source is a female donor with breast cancer. Some clones in this sample may be carry-over from other donors' samples.

Note on this clonotype: Being one base from a much bigger clone, this may be a read error. The CDR3 ends on some other residue instead of the conserved phenylalanine or tryptophan, so this is likely a read error. The chain uses TRBV24-1 and TRBJ2-1, with D perhaps TRBD1 or TRBD2 (6 bases each). V lost 10 bases and J 9 bases, leaving 15 bases between the germline ends. In germline, CDR1 is KGHDR, CDR2 SFDVKD. There are 12 residues in the CDR3. DNA of the CDR3: TGTGCCACGGGAAAGGGGGGCAGTGAGCAGTTCTGC. Translating gives CATGKGGSEQFC.

Details on this clonotype: One end of the junction fails to match germline, which may point to a read error. The V call is TRBV9, the J call TRBJ1-2; D not certain. The CDR3 totals 15 residues. The germline V gene encodes CDR1 SGDLS and CDR2 YYNGEE. CDR3 coding DNA: TGTGCCAGCAGCGTAGGTAACCGGGCGTCTGATGGCTCCACCTTC. It codes for CASSVGNRASDGSTF.

The genes are TRBV20-1 and TRBJ2-5; TRBD2 matches 7 bases. V lost 3 bases to trimming and J lost 4 bases; unmatched junction nucleotides: 8. CDR3 length equals 14 residues. The germline gives CDR1 DFQATT, CDR2 SNEGSKA (reference sequence). The CDR3 spells CSASHGGGTETQYF. In DNA, the CDR3 is TGCAGTGCTAGCCACGGGGGAGGGACAGAGACCCAGTACTTC.

This clonotype was counted many times. J is TRBJ2-5 and V is TRBV5-4, with D possibly matching TRBD2 (5 bases). The CDR3 runs 15 residues. Trimming shortened V by 5 bases and J by 4 bases, and 18 bases separated the two germline ends. Germline assignment: CDR1 SGHNT and CDR2 YYREEE (reference sequence). The CDR3 bases are TGTGCCAGCAGTCCAACCAAGGGAGCGGTAGAGACCCAGTACTTC. Translation gives CASSPTKGAVETQYF. Full variable domain (missing parts from reference TRBV5-4 and TRBJ2-5): ETGVTQSPTHLIKTRGQQVTLRCSSQSGHNTVSWYQQALGQGPQFIFQYYREEENGRGNFPPRFSGLQFPNYSSELNVNALELDDSALYLCASSPTKGAVETQYFGPGTRLLVL.

This clonotype has ten or more counts. CDR3 nucleotides: TGTGCCAGCAGCCGGAGGGGAGGGGACATATCGTACGAGCAGTACTTC. Its translation is CASSRRGGDISYEQYF. The chain uses TRBV14 and TRBJ2-7; tentative D call: TRBD2 (7 bases). With 4 bases removed from V and 4 bases from J, the gap between germline ends came to 20 bases. Germline V gene lookup returns CDR1 SGHDN and CDR2 FVKESK. This CDR3 has 16 residues. Based on the CDR3 plus reference TRBV14 and TRBJ2-7, the full variable domain is EAGVTQFPSHSVIEKGQTVTLRCDPISGHDNLYWYRRVMGKEIKFLLHFVKESKQDESGMPNNRFLAERTGGTYSTLKVQPAELEDSGVYFCASSRRGGDISYEQYFGPGTRLTVT.

The chain combines TRBV7-9 with TRBJ2-5, with 10 bases matching TRBD2. V lost 4 bases to trimming and J lost 5 bases; unmatched junction nucleotides: 16. The CDR3 runs to 18 residues. Germline lookup yields CDR1 SEHNR and CDR2 FQNEAQ (reference sequence). CDR3 DNA sequence: TGTGCCAGCAGCTCTCGGCGAGCGGGGGGGCCGAACGGTGAGACCCAGTACTTC. It translates to CASSSRRAGGPNGETQYF.

In its sample, this clonotype was seen many times. This CDR3 is CAIAPGRSESTYEQYF. The CDR3 DNA follows: TGTGCCATCGCCCCCGGTCGCTCTGAGAGCACCTACGAGCAGTACTTC. The chain links TRBV10-3 to TRBJ2-7; D gene uncertain. The CDR3 consists of 16 residues. Looked up from germline, CDR1 is ENHRY and CDR2 is SYGVKD. Trimming removed 8 bases at V and 2 bases at J, with 22 bases between.

The V and J genes are TRBV11-2 and TRBJ1-1; 8 positions agree with TRBD1. The germline CDR1 and CDR2 sequences are SGHAT and FQNNGV. The V segment lost 4 bases and the J segment 4 bases; nucleotides outside the gene matches: 5. CDR3 length equals 14 residues. The CDR3 here is CASSSDRGGTEAFF. The CDR3 DNA reads TGTGCCAGCAGCTCTGACAGGGGTGGCACTGAAGCTTTCTTT.

This clonotype was observed at least ten times. The chain couples TRBV2 to TRBJ2-3, with 7 nucleotides matching TRBD1. V gave up 8 bases and J gave up 0 bases; unmatched junction bases: 11. CDR1 is SNHLY, CDR2 FYNNEI, per germline. The CDR3 contains 16 residues. The CDR3, as DNA: TGTGCCAGCTGGGACAGCCGGTTTGCTAGCACAGATACGCAGTATTTT. Translated, it gives CASWDSRFASTDTQYF.

This clonotype was found many times. This rearrangement joins TRBV12-3 or TRBV12-4 to TRBJ2-1; D is undetermined. Trimming took off 6 bases at V and 0 bases at J, with 12 bases between the two ends. This CDR3 has 15 amino acids. The chain's CDR3 is CASSLIWGSYNEQFF. The CDR3, as DNA: TGTGCCAGCAGCCTCATTTGGGGCTCCTACAATGAGCAGTTCTTC.

The chain carries TRBV10-3 and TRBJ1-5; tentative D call: TRBD1 (6 bases). Trimming removed 4 bases at V and 3 bases at J, with 13 bases between. This CDR3 has 15 amino acids. Germline assignment: CDR1 ENHRY and CDR2 SYGVKD. Written as DNA, the CDR3 is TGTGCCATCAGTGTCACAGGGCGATTCAATCAGCCCCAGCATTTT. It encodes CAISVTGRFNQPQHF.

There are many counts of this clonotype. V gene TRBV5-1 combines with J gene TRBJ1-3; D is possibly TRBD1 (6 bases). V was cut by 0 bases and J by 3 bases, with 13 bases left in between. Germline V CDR1 and CDR2: SGHRS, YFSETQ. This CDR3 contains 16 residues. As DNA, the CDR3 is TGCGCCAGCAGCTTGGCCGGTCAGGGGTATGGAAACACCATATATTTT. This translates into CASSLAGQGYGNTIYF.

This clonotype has at least ten counts. Relative to the germline gene, one junction end is altered; a read error may explain this. The V and J genes are TRBV20-1 and TRBJ1-2; D may be TRBD1 (5 bases). CDR1 and CDR2 (germline): DFQATT, SNEGSKA (reference sequence). The CDR3 runs 12 residues. CDR3 region: CSAGDSGFGYTF. The CDR3 nucleotides are TGCAGTGCTGGAGATTCAGGGTTCGGCTACACCTTC.

This clonotype was seen many times. The rearrangement uses TRBV14 and TRBJ2-3; weak D call: TRBD2 (7 bases). The CDR3 has 16 residues. Trimming took off 4 bases at V and 5 bases at J, with 19 bases between the two ends. Germline assignment: CDR1 SGHDN and CDR2 FVKESK. The CDR3 is CASSLRFGGPIDTQYF. CDR3 coding DNA: TGTGCCAGCAGCCTGCGCTTCGGGGGGCCGATAGATACGCAGTATTTT.

This clonotype was recorded at least ten times. This sequence joins TRBV29-1 and TRBJ1-5; a weak D match, TRBD1 (6 bases). Germline assignment: CDR1 SQVTM and CDR2 ANQGSEA. The CDR3 has 14 amino acids. V was shortened by 0 bases and J by 3 bases, with 9 bases between the two germline ends. As DNA, the CDR3 is TGCAGCGTTGAAGAGGGGGACATCAATCAGCCCCAGCATTTT. Amino acid sequence: CSVEEGDINQPQHF.

This clonotype has ten or more counts. The V and J genes are TRBV29-1 and TRBJ2-5; 8 positions agree with TRBD2. Germline CDR1 and CDR2: SQVTM and ANQGSEA. CDR3 length equals 15 residues. Trimming removed 6 bases from V and 9 bases from J; junction bases left unmatched: 18. The CDR3 loop reads CSVNPLAGADLAQYF. CDR3 DNA: TGCAGCGTCAATCCCCTAGCGGGCGCCGATCTGGCCCAGTACTTC. Filled out from reference TRBV29-1 and TRBJ2-5, the complete variable domain reads SAVISQKPSRDICQRGTSLTIQCQVDSQVTMMFWYRQQPGQSLTLIATANQGSEATYESGFVIDKFPISRPNLTFSTLTVSNMSPEDSSIYLCSVNPLAGADLAQYFGPGTRLLVL.

This clonotype appeared many times. The chain carries TRBV11-2 and TRBJ2-1; D uncertain. Trimming took 5 bases from V and 5 from J, leaving 13 bases between them. This CDR3 has 14 residues. Germline V CDR1 and CDR2: SGHAT, FQNNGV. The CDR3 region has the DNA TGTGCCAGCAGCCACGGACGAGCAGACAATGAGCAGTTCTTC. This gives the protein CASSHGRADNEQFF.

This clonotype was detected ten times or more. This chain uses TRBV19 with TRBJ1-3, with D hard to call. V was trimmed by 0 bases and J by 0 bases, leaving 12 bases between them. Germline lookup yields CDR1 LNHDA and CDR2 SQIVND (reference sequence). The CDR3 totals 17 residues. CDR3 protein: CASSIEASLLSGNTIYF. In DNA form, the CDR3 reads TGTGCCAGTAGTATAGAAGCAAGCCTCCTCTCTGGAAACACCATATATTTT. Combining the CDR3 with reference TRBV19 and TRBJ1-3 gives the whole variable domain DGGITQSPKYLFRKEGQNVTLSCEQNLNHDAMYWYRQDPGQGLRLIYYSQIVNDFQKGDIAEGYSVSREKKESFPLTVTSAQKNPTAFYLCASSIEASLLSGNTIYFGEGSWLTVV.

The chain uses TRBV7-9 and TRBJ2-3; the match to TRBD2 covers 11 bases. J was trimmed by 4 bases and V by 0 bases; bases with no gene match: 0. Germline-derived CDR1 and CDR2 are SEHNR and FQNEAQ (reference sequence). This CDR3 comprises 15 residues. CDR3 sequence (DNA): TGTGCCAGCAGCTTAGCGGGACTAGCGGCAGATACGCAGTATTTT. Residues: CASSLAGLAADTQYF.

This clonotype occurred a few times. The rearrangement links TRBV10-1 to TRBJ2-1; no definite D call. The CDR3 runs 13 residues. Germline assignment: CDR1 WNHNN and CDR2 SYGVQD (reference sequence). The V gene lost 1 base and the J gene lost 3 bases, with 4 bases spanning the gap. The CDR3 loop is CASSEWGYNEQFF. In nucleotides, the CDR3 is TGCGCCAGCAGTGAGTGGGGCTACAATGAGCAGTTCTTC.

This clonotype was observed at least ten times. The V call is TRBV9, the J call TRBJ1-2; TRBD1 aligns across 11 bases. The J segment lost 6 bases and the V segment lost 4 bases, leaving 8 bases of the junction unmatched. In germline, CDR1 is SGDLS, CDR2 YYNGEE. CDR3 length: 15 amino acids. The DNA for the CDR3 is TGTGCCAGCAGCCCGCGGGACAGGGGGGTAAATGGCTACACCTTC. Translation: CASSPRDRGVNGYTF.

Ten or more counts support this clonotype. The V and J genes are TRBV19 and TRBJ2-1; D ambiguous. Germline assignment: CDR1 LNHDA and CDR2 SQIVND (reference sequence). The CDR3 sequence is 15 residues long. The germline V and J ends were trimmed by 5 bases and 0 bases, with 11 bases remaining between them. CDR3 sequence (DNA): TGTGCCAGTAGTGGCCATGGGGACTCCTACAATGAGCAGTTCTTC. This sequence encodes CASSGHGDSYNEQFF. Full variable domain (rest looked up from reference TRBV19 and TRBJ2-1): DGGITQSPKYLFRKEGQNVTLSCEQNLNHDAMYWYRQDPGQGLRLIYYSQIVNDFQKGDIAEGYSVSREKKESFPLTVTSAQKNPTAFYLCASSGHGDSYNEQFFGPGTRLTVL.

This clonotype has ten or more counts. This rearrangement joins TRBV14 to TRBJ2-6; D is ambiguous. Trimming removed 3 bases from V and 0 bases from J, with 9 bases in between. In germline, CDR1 is SGHDN, CDR2 FVKESK. The CDR3 contains 16 residues. CDR3 in DNA: TGTGCCAGCAGCCATCGACTGTCCTCTGGGGCCAACGTCCTGACTTTC. This translates into CASSHRLSSGANVLTF.

This clonotype has a count of ten or more. The CDR3 protein is CASSLMAGGYQETQYF. The DNA of the CDR3 is TGTGCCAGCAGCTTAATGGCGGGAGGGTACCAAGAGACCCAGTACTTC. The gene calls are TRBV7-9 and TRBJ2-5; TRBD2 matches at 9 bases. The CDR3 is 16 amino acids. V dropped 2 bases and J dropped 0; count of bases not matched to a gene: 4. Germline assignment: CDR1 SEHNR and CDR2 FQNEAQ (reference sequence).